A single sample gave rise to the 9 T cell receptor beta chains below, sequenced in a study of regulatory T cells in long-lasting Graves disease. The time point: persistent/refractory GD, antithyroid drugs over 5 years with positive TRAb. Following extraction of RNA from PBMCs, that RNA was used to make the TCR library. Relying on iRepertoire HTBI primers and Arm-PCR of CDR3 regions, the team built TCR beta libraries. TCRdb redid the calling of the multiplex PCR reads with MiXCR, one entry per CDR3 protein. The sample lists 300,000 or so distinct CDR3 sequences, about 18% occurring once. The sample consisted of peripheral blood mononuclear cells (PBMCs), taken when the disease was refractory, from a patient treated with antithyroid drugs. These receptors came from a female donor with Graves disease.

The rearrangement joins TRBV18 to TRBJ1-1; D is unresolved. V was pared by 3 bases and J by 5 bases, with 13 bases between. Per germline, CDR1 KGHSH and CDR2 LQKENI. The CDR3 runs to 14 residues. CDR3 nucleotides: TGTGCCAGCTCACCCCACCCTGGCAGAACTGAAGCTTTCTTT. It translates to CASSPHPGRTEAFF. Full variable domain (rest looked up from reference TRBV18 and TRBJ1-1): NAGVMQNPRHLVRRRGQEARLRCSPMKGHSHVYWYRQLPEEGLKFMVYLQKENIIDESGMPKERFSAEFPKEGPSILRIQQVVRGDSAAYFCASSPHPGRTEAFFGQGTRLTVV.

This clonotype has just a few counts. The chain has TRBV30 and TRBJ1-5; D ambiguous. The CDR3 has 13 amino acids. V was cut by 1 base and J by 3 bases, with 7 bases left in between. From germline, CDR1 is GTSNPN and CDR2 SVGIG (reference sequence). The CDR3 sequence is CAWSGGLNQPQHF. The CDR3 nucleotides are TGTGCCTGGAGTGGTGGCCTCAATCAGCCCCAGCATTTT.

This clonotype was observed many times. This sequence joins TRBV7-2 and TRBJ2-5, with 9 bases matching TRBD2. Germline CDR1 is SGHTA and CDR2 is FQGNSA. After removal of 2 bases from V and 2 bases from J, the junction contained 3 bases not matched to a gene. The CDR3 is made up of 15 amino acids. The CDR3 nucleotides are TGTGCCAGCAGCTTATTCGCGGGGGGGCAAGAGACCCAGTACTTC. As protein: CASSLFAGGQETQYF.

This clonotype was seen just once. The chain has TRBV2 and TRBJ1-5, with D tentatively TRBD1 (6 bases). V was cut by 4 bases and J by 2 bases, with 12 bases left in between. Germline V lookup: CDR1 SNHLY, CDR2 FYNNEI. The CDR3 runs to 15 residues. CDR3 sequence (DNA): TGTGCCAGCAGTGCTAGCAGGGGCGGCAATCAGCCCCAGCATTTT. Its protein product is CASSASRGGNQPQHF.

This clonotype was counted at least ten times. The rearrangement uses TRBV3-1 and TRBJ2-7; TRBD1 aligns across 8 bases. V dropped 6 bases and J dropped 5; count of bases not matched to a gene: 9. The germline CDR1 and CDR2 sequences are LGHDT and YNNKEL (reference sequence). The CDR3 loop spans 14 amino acids. This CDR3 reads CASSYGQGVHEQYF. CDR3 sequence (DNA): TGTGCCAGCAGTTATGGACAGGGAGTCCACGAGCAGTACTTC.

A remark on this clonotype: Since the CDR3 does not end with the conserved phenylalanine or tryptophan, this likely comes from a read error. V and J are TRBV28 and TRBJ1-2; 8 positions match TRBD1. Germline values: CDR1 MDHEN, CDR2 SYDVKM. The V gene end was trimmed by 4 bases and the J gene end by 7 bases; junction bases not matched to a gene: 5. CDR3 length equals 13 residues. The CDR3: CASSYQGAGGYTL. Written as DNA, the CDR3 is TGTGCCAGCAGTTATCAGGGGGCAGGTGGCTACACCCTC.

V gene TRBV28 combines with J gene TRBJ1-6, with D tentatively TRBD1 (5 bases). The CDR3 consists of 14 residues. V lost 1 base to trimming and J lost 15 bases, with 16 bases between them. CDR1 MDHEN and CDR2 SYDVKM come from the germline V gene. CDR3 sequence (DNA): TGTGCCAGCAGTTTATCCGGGGCGCGTAGAGTCCTCCACTTT. It encodes CASSLSGARRVLHF. The full variable domain, in which reference TRBV28 and TRBJ1-6 provide the parts outside the CDR3, is DVKVTQSSRYLVKRTGEKVFLECVQDMDHENMFWYRQDPGLGLRLIYFSYDVKMKEKGDIPEGYSVSREKKERFSLILESASTNQTSMYLCASSLSGARRVLHFGNGTRLTVT.

In its sample, this clonotype was seen a few times. The chain carries TRBV12-3 or TRBV12-4 and TRBJ2-7; 8 bases are a match to TRBD1. The V and J ends lost 6 bases and 5 bases, in that order; junction bases with no gene match: 6. The CDR3 is 13 amino acids. For the CDR3, the DNA is TGTGCCAGCAGCCCGTGGGACAGGAACGAGCAGTACTTC. Translating it yields CASSPWDRNEQYF.

This clonotype has a handful of counts. This rearrangement joins TRBV6-5 to TRBJ2-7; 11 nucleotides agree with TRBD1. Losses at the gene ends were 3 bases for V and 2 bases for J; bases not matched to a gene: 6. From germline, CDR1 is MNHEY and CDR2 SVGAGI. The CDR3 is 16 amino acids. The CDR3 DNA reads as TGTGCCAGCAGTTATCGCGGGACAGGGGGGACCTACGAGCAGTACTTC. Its protein product is CASSYRGTGGTYEQYF.